This is a list of T cell receptor beta chains from one sample in a study of blood T cell repertoires in COVID-19. TCRdb keeps only in-frame clones here, not all; method: immunoSEQ multiplex PCR. The repertoire includes 150,000 to 200,000 clones, around 89% of them detected once, and 25% to 30% sits in the top ten. Sequencing was done on a sample of peripheral blood. The receptors were sampled from a man in his 60s with acute or convalescent COVID-19. The CDR3 runs from the conserved cysteine through the conserved F or W. A D gene is named only where the DNA matches it firmly. The size of a clone is reported for some rows only, either as once, few or many, or as a class for expanded clones.

j_call,d_call,v_call,clone_size,cdr3_aa,cdr3_nt
TRBJ2-7,TRBD2,TRBV30,NA,CAWSVSGGYEQYF,TGTGCCTGGAGTGTAAGCGGGGGCTACGAGCAGTACTTC
TRBJ2-5,TRBD2,TRBV4-3,NA,CASSQDTSGIVETQYF,TGCGCCAGCAGCCAAGATACTAGCGGCATCGTAGAGACCCAGTACTTC
TRBJ1-1,NA,TRBV6-6,NA,CASSHTTTGNTEAFF,TGTGCCAGCAGTCATACGACGACAGGGAACACTGAAGCTTTCTTT
TRBJ1-2,NA,TRBV5-6,NA,CASATPNYGYTF,TGTGCCAGCGCCACACCTAACTATGGCTACACCTTC
TRBJ2-5,NA,TRBV6-5,few,CASRRGLQETQYF,TGTGCCAGCAGGCGGGGCCTCCAAGAGACCCAGTACTTC
TRBJ1-6,NA,TRBV9,once,CASSVARSDSPLHF,TGTGCCAGCAGCGTAGCCCGCTCGGATTCACCCCTCCACTTT
TRBJ1-1,TRBD1,TRBV2,once,CASSRQGLTEAFF,TGTGCCAGCAGTCGACAGGGGCTGACTGAAGCTTTCTTT
TRBJ1-3,NA,TRBV11-3,NA,CASSPTRGDTIYF,TGTGCCAGCAGCCCCACACGGGGGGACACCATATATTTT
TRBJ1-5,TRBD1,TRBV6-6,NA,CASSYSGTALNQPQHF,TGTGCCAGCAGTTACTCTGGGACAGCGCTTAACCAGCCCCAGCATTTT
TRBJ1-6,NA,TRBV7-2,NA,CASSFNRVAALHF,TGTGCCAGCAGCTTTAACAGGGTGGCAGCCCTCCACTTT
TRBJ1-2,TRBD1,TRBV30,NA,CAWSVPGQGKDYGYTF,TGTGCCTGGAGTGTTCCCGGACAGGGAAAAGACTATGGCTACACCTTC
TRBJ1-2,TRBD1,TRBV6-5,few,CATMGDSVNGYTF,TGTGCCACCATGGGGGACAGTGTCAATGGCTACACCTTC
TRBJ1-3,TRBD1,TRBV10-3,NA,CAISEFGQGVNTIYF,TGTGCCATCAGTGAGTTCGGACAGGGGGTAAACACCATATATTTT
TRBJ2-3,TRBD1,TRBV7-2,NA,CASSPFRGQGSTDTQYF,TGTGCCAGCAGCCCTTTCCGAGGACAGGGAAGCACAGATACGCAGTATTTT
TRBJ1-5,NA,TRBV30,NA,CAWSPGSNQPQHF,TGTGCCTGGAGTCCCGGTAGCAATCAGCCCCAGCATTTT